This is a list of T cell receptor beta chains from one sample in a study of T cells in Graves' hyperthyroidism and ophthalmopathy. Each CDR3 protein gets one entry after TCRdb re-called the multiplex PCR reads with MiXCR. The table shows around 400,000 distinct CDR3 sequences, with around 16% occurring only once. Sequenced sample: blood. The receptors originated from a woman aged 18-29 years with Graves' hyperthyroidism that later progressed to Graves' ophthalmopathy. Both conserved end residues are part of each CDR3. The D gene is left open where the match is weak. Not all rows give a size; the values are once, few, many and, for expanded clones, a class.

clone_size	v_call	d_call	j_call	cdr3_aa	cdr3_nt
many	TRBV12-3/TRBV12-4	-	TRBJ2-6	CASTTSELYSGANVLTF	TGTGCCAGCACCACTTCAGAGTTGTACTCTGGGGCCAACGTCCTGACTTTC
-	TRBV13	TRBD1	TRBJ1-2	CASSIGDRETYGYTF	TGTGCCAGCAGCATTGGGGACAGAGAAACCTATGGCTACACCTTC
-	TRBV29-1	-	TRBJ1-2	CSVALGNGYTF	TGCAGCGTTGCTTTGGGGAATGGCTACACCTTC
few	TRBV5-1	TRBD2	TRBJ2-7	CASSSRSGAGTSGSSSFYEQYF	TGCGCCAGCAGCTCCCGAAGCGGGGCCGGGACTAGCGGGAGCTCTAGTTTCTACGAGCAGTACTTC
many	TRBV6-5	TRBD2	TRBJ2-1	CASSYSGTSGSDEQFF	TGTGCCAGCAGTTACTCAGGGACTAGCGGGAGTGATGAGCAGTTCTTC
many	TRBV28	TRBD2	TRBJ2-2	CASSPLAGVNTGELFF	TGTGCCAGCAGTCCCCTAGCGGGAGTTAACACCGGGGAGCTGTTTTTT
-	TRBV6-2/TRBV6-3	-	TRBJ2-3	CASSYGAGSTDTQYF	TGTGCCAGCAGTTATGGTGCGGGAAGCACAGATACGCAGTATTTT
-	TRBV4-1	TRBD2	TRBJ2-5	CASSQGAGAAGETQYF	TGCGCCAGCAGCCAAGGGGCGGGAGCGGCAGGAGAGACCCAGTACTTC
once	TRBV29-1	-	TRBJ2-7	CSVSNVAGTGYEQYF	TGCAGCGTTTCAAATGTAGCAGGGACGGGATACGAGCAGTACTTC
few	TRBV6-1	TRBD1	TRBJ2-7	CASSRGRDRGRGGYEQYF	TGTGCCAGCAGCCGAGGCCGGGACAGGGGGCGAGGGGGATACGAGCAGTACTTC
-	TRBV5-6	-	TRBJ1-5	CASSVNQPQHF	TGTGCCAGCAGCGTTAATCAGCCCCAGCATTTT
few	TRBV5-1	TRBD2	TRBJ2-7	CASSQASGRGEQYF	TGCGCCAGCAGCCAGGCTAGCGGGAGGGGCGAGCAGTACTTC
many	TRBV6-1	TRBD2	TRBJ2-3	CASSSALAGGADTQYF	TGTGCCAGCAGTTCCGCACTAGCGGGAGGTGCAGATACGCAGTATTTT
many	TRBV30	-	TRBJ2-3	CAWSVGTIDTDTQYF	TGTGCCTGGAGTGTGGGGACGATTGACACAGATACGCAGTATTTT
many	TRBV12-3/TRBV12-4	TRBD1	TRBJ1-2	CASSLETGQVYGYTF	TGTGCCAGCAGTTTAGAGACAGGGCAGGTATATGGCTACACCTTC
many	TRBV6-1	TRBD1	TRBJ1-6	CASRVVLQGNSPLHF	TGTGCCAGCAGGGTCGTCTTACAGGGGAACTCACCCCTCCACTTT
few	TRBV12-3/TRBV12-4	-	TRBJ2-7	CASSLAPTQGPPYEQYF	TGTGCCAGCAGTTTAGCGCCGACTCAGGGTCCCCCCTACGAGCAGTACTTC
many	TRBV28	-	TRBJ2-4	CAIDSGTNIQYF	TGTGCCATCGATTCCGGGACTAACATTCAGTACTTC
many	TRBV4-1	TRBD1	TRBJ2-2	CASSQGQGRVTGELFF	TGCGCCAGCAGCCAAGGACAGGGAAGGGTCACCGGGGAGCTGTTTTTT
many	TRBV5-1	-	TRBJ1-1	CASTQGINLGTEAFF	TGCGCCAGCACCCAGGGTATCAATTTGGGCACTGAAGCTTTCTTT
many	TRBV2	-	TRBJ1-1	CASSLRDVNTEAFF	TGTGCCAGCAGCCTCAGGGACGTGAACACTGAAGCTTTCTTT
few	TRBV4-1	TRBD2	TRBJ2-4	CATQTSVTAKNIQYF	TGCGCCACCCAGACTAGCGTCACGGCCAAAAACATTCAGTACTTC
few	TRBV20-1	-	TRBJ2-4	CSANWGAKNIQYF	TGCAGTGCTAACTGGGGAGCCAAAAACATTCAGTACTTC
many	TRBV7-3	-	TRBJ2-2	CASSLSRDTDTGELFF	TGTGCCAGCAGCTTAAGTAGGGATACAGACACCGGGGAGCTGTTTTTT
many	TRBV7-8	-	TRBJ2-3	CASSHGTIDTQYF	TGTGCCAGCAGCCACGGGACCATCGATACGCAGTATTTT
many	TRBV28	TRBD1	TRBJ2-5	CASSSDRGRETQYF	TGTGCCAGCAGTTCGGACAGGGGCCGTGAGACCCAGTACTTC
-	TRBV6-1	TRBD2	TRBJ2-7	CASSAVAGSSYEQYF	TGTGCCAGCAGTGCGGTAGCGGGGAGCTCCTACGAGCAGTACTTC
many	TRBV3-1	-	TRBJ2-5	CASSPGGAGQETQYF	TGTGCCAGCAGCCCCGGCGGGGCAGGTCAAGAGACCCAGTACTTC
-	TRBV4-3	-	TRBJ2-3	CASSQDLFGIAADTQYF	TGCGCCAGCAGCCAAGATCTTTTCGGAATAGCAGCAGATACGCAGTATTTT
few	TRBV5-1	-	TRBJ2-7	CASSLTRVPLLEQYF	TGCGCCAGCAGCTTGACGAGGGTCCCCCTCCTCGAGCAGTACTTC
-	TRBV7-9	-	TRBJ1-4	CASSLKGRDEKLFF	TGTGCCAGCAGCCTCAAGGGTCGGGATGAAAAACTGTTTTTT
-	TRBV10-3	TRBD2	TRBJ2-1	CAISQAGGSYNEQFF	TGTGCCATCAGCCAAGCGGGAGGGTCCTACAATGAGCAGTTCTTC
-	TRBV4-3	TRBD2	TRBJ2-7	CASSHGLAGHYEQYF	TGCGCCAGCAGCCATGGACTAGCGGGGCACTACGAGCAGTACTTC
many	TRBV7-2	-	TRBJ2-1	CASSRPGTSYNEQFF	TGTGCCAGCAGTCGACCCGGGACCTCCTACAATGAGCAGTTCTTC
many	TRBV11-2	TRBD1	TRBJ1-3	CASKTGKGSGNTIYF	TGTGCCAGCAAGACAGGGAAAGGCTCTGGAAACACCATATATTTT
many	TRBV5-6	TRBD2	TRBJ2-1	CASSGLAGKYYNEQFF	TGTGCCAGCAGCGGACTAGCGGGAAAATACTACAATGAGCAGTTCTTC
-	TRBV18	-	TRBJ2-1	CASSPTHQGREQFF	TGTGCCAGCTCACCGACCCACCAGGGTCGTGAGCAGTTCTTC
many	TRBV20-1	-	TRBJ2-3	CSAPKGYTQYF	TGCAGTGCTCCTAAGGGGTATACGCAGTATTTT
-	TRBV3-1	TRBD1	TRBJ1-3	CASSQAGQGVLGNTIYF	TGTGCCAGCAGCCAAGCGGGACAGGGGGTGTTGGGAAACACCATATATTTT
many	TRBV20-1	TRBD2	TRBJ2-7	CSARAPIWGGRQTTYEQYF	TGCAGTGCTAGAGCACCCATCTGGGGCGGGAGGCAAACGACCTACGAGCAGTACTTC
-	TRBV6-1	TRBD2	TRBJ2-1	CATTGEGLFEQFF	TGTGCCACGACGGGGGAGGGCCTTTTTGAGCAGTTCTTC
many	TRBV6-1	-	TRBJ2-7	CASGPEPSEQYF	TGTGCCAGCGGTCCGGAGCCCAGCGAGCAGTACTTC
few	TRBV30	-	TRBJ2-2	CAWALPIRELFF	TGTGCCTGGGCCCTCCCGATCCGGGAGCTGTTTTTT
-	TRBV29-1	TRBD2	TRBJ2-1	CSVEGLAGGLNEQFF	TGCAGCGTTGAAGGACTAGCGGGAGGTTTGAATGAGCAGTTCTTC
many	TRBV2	TRBD2	TRBJ2-5	CASQPRGIGTQYF	TGTGCCTCCCAACCGCGGGGGATTGGGACCCAGTACTTC
few	TRBV5-1	-	TRBJ2-3	CASSPRDRATDTQYF	TGCGCCAGCAGCCCTCGCGACAGAGCCACAGATACGCAGTATTTT
-	TRBV9	TRBD2	TRBJ2-7	CASSVEGTTWRGGEQYF	TGTGCCAGCAGCGTAGAAGGGACTACCTGGCGGGGCGGCGAGCAGTACTTC
many	TRBV12-3/TRBV12-4	-	TRBJ1-5	CASNGAIWKPQHF	TGTGCCAGTAACGGGGCAATATGGAAGCCCCAGCATTTT
few	TRBV28	TRBD1	TRBJ1-5	CASSSDRDRPQHF	TGTGCCAGCAGTTCAGACAGGGATCGGCCCCAGCATTTT
-	TRBV7-3	-	TRBJ2-2	CASSLSGGGHTGELFF	TGTGCCAGCAGCTTATCCGGCGGGGGCCACACCGGGGAGCTGTTTTTT
few	TRBV29-1	TRBD2	TRBJ2-3	CSVSGLAGVLDTQYF	TGCAGTGTAAGTGGACTAGCGGGAGTTTTAGATACGCAGTATTTT
few	TRBV19	TRBD2	TRBJ2-1	CASSIGGLAGANEQFF	TGTGCCAGTAGTATAGGCGGACTAGCGGGAGCCAATGAGCAGTTCTTC
few	TRBV29-1	-	TRBJ2-7	CSGSGGLNYEQYF	TGCAGCGGGTCCGGGGGGCTAAACTACGAGCAGTACTTC
-	TRBV4-2	-	TRBJ2-3	CASRLLDTQYF	TGTGCCAGCAGACTCTTAGATACGCAGTATTTT
few	TRBV25-1	-	TRBJ2-1	CASSDSTRYGVPNEQFF	TGTGCCAGCAGTGATTCAACTAGGTACGGAGTTCCCAATGAGCAGTTCTTC
-	TRBV29-1	-	TRBJ2-1	CSVERSRYNEQFF	TGCAGCGTTGAGAGATCGCGGTACAATGAGCAGTTCTTC
many	TRBV5-1	-	TRBJ2-3	CASSLELDTDTQYF	TGCGCCAGCAGCTTGGAACTAGATACAGATACGCAGTATTTT
few	TRBV6-2/TRBV6-3	-	TRBJ1-5	CASRPDRYSNQPQHF	TGTGCCAGCAGGCCAGACAGATATAGCAATCAGCCCCAGCATTTT
-	TRBV5-5	-	TRBJ2-3	CASSPRGGTDMQYF	TGTGCCAGCAGCCCGAGGGGGGGCACAGATATGCAGTATTTT